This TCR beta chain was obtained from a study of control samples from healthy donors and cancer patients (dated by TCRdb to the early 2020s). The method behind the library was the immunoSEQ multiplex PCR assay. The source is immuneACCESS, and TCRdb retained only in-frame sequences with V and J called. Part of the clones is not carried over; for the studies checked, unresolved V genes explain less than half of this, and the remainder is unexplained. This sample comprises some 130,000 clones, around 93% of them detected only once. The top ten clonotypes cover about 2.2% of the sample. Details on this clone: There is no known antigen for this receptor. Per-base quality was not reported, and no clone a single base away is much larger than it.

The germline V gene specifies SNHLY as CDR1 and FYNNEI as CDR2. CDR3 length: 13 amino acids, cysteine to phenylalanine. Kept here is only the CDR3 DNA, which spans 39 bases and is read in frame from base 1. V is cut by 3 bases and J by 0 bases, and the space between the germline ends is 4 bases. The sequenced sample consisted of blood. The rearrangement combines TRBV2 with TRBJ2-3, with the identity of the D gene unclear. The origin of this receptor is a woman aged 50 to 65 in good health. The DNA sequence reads TGTGCCAGCAGTGAGGGGAGCACAGATACGCAGTATTTT. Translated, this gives CASSEGSTDTQYF.